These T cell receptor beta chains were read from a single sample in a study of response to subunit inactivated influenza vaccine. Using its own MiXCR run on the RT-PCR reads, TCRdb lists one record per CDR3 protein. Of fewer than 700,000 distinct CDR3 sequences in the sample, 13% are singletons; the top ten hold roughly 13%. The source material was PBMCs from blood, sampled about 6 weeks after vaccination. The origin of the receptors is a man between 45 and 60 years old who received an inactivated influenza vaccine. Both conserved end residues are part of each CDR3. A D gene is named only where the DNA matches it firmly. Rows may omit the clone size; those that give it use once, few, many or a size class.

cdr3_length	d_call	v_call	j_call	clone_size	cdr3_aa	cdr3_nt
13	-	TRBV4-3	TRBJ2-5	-	CASSQDFAGTQYF	TGCGCCAGCAGCCAAGATTTTGCTGGGACCCAGTACTTC
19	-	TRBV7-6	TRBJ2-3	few	CASSLGFGRTELSEDTQYF	TGTGCCAGCAGCTTAGGTTTCGGGCGGACGGAACTTTCCGAAGATACGCAGTATTTT
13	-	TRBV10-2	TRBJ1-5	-	CASNRESNQPQHF	TGCGCCAGCAACAGGGAAAGCAATCAGCCCCAGCATTTT
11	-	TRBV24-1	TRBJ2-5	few	CATSIGATQYF	TGTGCCACCAGCATTGGAGCGACCCAGTACTTC
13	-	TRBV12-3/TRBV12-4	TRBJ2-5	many	CASSTQGSETQYF	TGTGCCAGCAGTACACAGGGATCGGAGACCCAGTACTTC
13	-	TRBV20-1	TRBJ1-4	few	CSARTGSNEKLFF	TGCAGTGCTCGAACGGGGTCTAATGAAAAACTGTTTTTT
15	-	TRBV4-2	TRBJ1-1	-	CASSQVEGLATEAFF	TGTGCCAGCAGCCAAGTTGAAGGGTTGGCGACTGAAGCTTTCTTT
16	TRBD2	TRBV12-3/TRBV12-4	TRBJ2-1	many	CASSLWREVHYNEQFF	TGTGCCAGCAGTTTGTGGCGGGAGGTCCACTACAATGAGCAGTTCTTC
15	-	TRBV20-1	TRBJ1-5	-	CSARDPRGRNQPQHF	TGCAGTGCTAGAGATCCCAGGGGTCGGAATCAGCCCCAGCATTTT
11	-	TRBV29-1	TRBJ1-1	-	CSSWQGTEAFF	TGCAGCTCGTGGCAGGGGACTGAAGCTTTCTTT
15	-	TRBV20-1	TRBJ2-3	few	CSARDRYLSTDTQYF	TGCAGTGCTAGAGACCGCTATCTTAGCACAGATACGCAGTATTTT
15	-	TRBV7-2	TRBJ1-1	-	CASSPTGPTNTEAFF	TGTGCCAGCAGCCCAACGGGACCCACGAACACTGAAGCTTTCTTT
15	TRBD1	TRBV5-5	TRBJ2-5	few	CASSLVGDSQETQYF	TGTGCCAGCAGCTTGGTCGGGGACAGCCAAGAGACCCAGTACTTC
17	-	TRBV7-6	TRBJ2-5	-	CASSSSLGSSYQETQYF	TGTGCCAGCAGCTCCTCACTAGGGTCCTCATACCAAGAGACCCAGTACTTC
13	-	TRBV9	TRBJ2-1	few	CASSVHANNEQFF	TGTGCCAGCAGCGTTCACGCAAACAATGAGCAGTTCTTC
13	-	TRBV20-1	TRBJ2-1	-	CSARLPPYNEQFF	TGCAGTGCTAGACTACCCCCCTACAATGAGCAGTTCTTC
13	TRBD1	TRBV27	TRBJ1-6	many	CASSTDRGSPLHF	TGTGCCAGCAGTACGGACAGGGGATCACCCCTCCACTTT
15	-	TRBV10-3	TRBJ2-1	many	CAIRKTEGQYNEQFF	TGTGCCATCAGAAAGACAGAGGGTCAATACAATGAGCAGTTCTTC